These T cell receptor beta chains were read from a single sample in a study of blood T cell repertoires in COVID-19. The assay was immunoSEQ multiplex PCR, and TCRdb's table has in-frame clones only and misses some. This table holds approximately 220,000 clones, around 86% found once. Sequenced sample: peripheral blood. The receptors here all came from a man aged 50 or older with acute or convalescent COVID-19. Each CDR3 is given with its conserved first and last residue. The D gene is left open where the match is weak. Not all rows give a size; the values are once, few, many and, for expanded clones, a class.

clone_size	d_call	cdr3_length	v_call	j_call	cdr3_nt	cdr3_aa
NA	TRBD1	15	TRBV5-1	TRBJ2-2	TGCGCCAGCAGTTGGGACAGCGCGAACACCGGGGAGCTGTTTTTT	CASSWDSANTGELFF
NA	TRBD1	17	TRBV2	TRBJ1-6	TGTGCCAGCAGTCTTGACAGGGGAAGCTCCTATAATTCACCCCTCCACTTT	CASSLDRGSSYNSPLHF
few	NA	13	TRBV29-1	TRBJ1-2	TGCAGCGTATGGTCGCAGGGGAACTATGGCTACACCTTC	CSVWSQGNYGYTF
few	TRBD2	15	TRBV2	TRBJ2-3	TGTGCCAGCAGTGCTAGCGGGGGGCCTACAGATACGCAGTATTTT	CASSASGGPTDTQYF
NA	NA	14	TRBV5-1	TRBJ2-5	TGCGCCAGCAGCTTGGTGAGCGGCCAAGAGACCCAGTACTTC	CASSLVSGQETQYF
NA	NA	13	TRBV2	TRBJ2-3	TGTGCCAGCAGTACCCAGGGCACAGATACGCAGTATTTT	CASSTQGTDTQYF
NA	TRBD2	17	TRBV6-4	TRBJ2-3	TGTGCCAGCAGTGCGGTTGGTAGGGACTACAGCACAGATACGCAGTATTTT	CASSAVGRDYSTDTQYF
NA	NA	13	TRBV6-4	TRBJ1-6	TGTGCCAGCAGAGATCACGGGAATTCACCCCTCCACTTT	CASRDHGNSPLHF
NA	NA	15	TRBV2	TRBJ1-5	TGTGCCAGCAGTGATACCGGACAGAACAATCAGCCCCAGCATTTT	CASSDTGQNNQPQHF
once	TRBD1	15	TRBV10-2	TRBJ1-5	TGCGCCAGCAGTGAGACCGGGACAGGCGCCCAGCCCCAGCATTTT	CASSETGTGAQPQHF
NA	TRBD1	15	TRBV5-4	TRBJ2-5	TGTGCCAGCAGCGTCAGGACAGGAGTTTTGGAGACCCAGTACTTC	CASSVRTGVLETQYF
NA	NA	15	TRBV6-5	TRBJ1-2	TGTGCCAGCAGCCACAGGGAGTGGGGTGACTATGGCTACACCTTC	CASSHREWGDYGYTF
few	NA	13	TRBV27	TRBJ2-7	TGTGCCAGCAGTTTACGGGGGTGGTACGAGCAGTACTTC	CASSLRGWYEQYF
NA	TRBD2	15	TRBV19	TRBJ2-1	TGTGCCAGTAGATCGGCGGGGGGGGCTGTTAATGAGCAGTTCTTC	CASRSAGGAVNEQFF
NA	NA	14	TRBV19	TRBJ1-4	TGTGCCAGTAGGCGGACATCAACTAATGAAAAACTGTTTTTT	CASRRTSTNEKLFF
NA	NA	14	TRBV29-1	TRBJ1-2	TGCAGCGTTGAGCCGACCCGACCGGGATCTGGCTACACCTTC	CSVEPTRPGSGYTF
NA	TRBD1	16	TRBV7-2	TRBJ1-1	TGTGCCAGCAGCTTGAGACGACAGGGGCCGGTCACTGAAGCTTTCTTT	CASSLRRQGPVTEAFF
NA	TRBD1	14	TRBV7-2	TRBJ2-2	TGTGCCAGCAGCTTCGGACAGGGGACCGGGGAGCTGTTTTTT	CASSFGQGTGELFF
NA	TRBD1	15	TRBV6-5	TRBJ1-2	TGTGCCAGCATCCTACAGGGGGCCCCACCCTCTGGCTACACCTTC	CASILQGAPPSGYTF
NA	NA	13	TRBV5-1	TRBJ2-7	TGCGCCAGCTCGGACTACCCGGAGAGGGAGCAGTACTTC	CASSDYPEREQYF
NA	NA	18	TRBV7-8	TRBJ1-3	TGTGCCAGCAGCTTAGTGTATCCAGAGGGATACTCTGGAAACACCATATATTTT	CASSLVYPEGYSGNTIYF
NA	TRBD1	15	TRBV6-5	TRBJ2-5	TGTGCCAGCAAAGACAGGGGGCCGGGCCAAGAGACCCAGTACTTC	CASKDRGPGQETQYF
NA	NA	14	TRBV5-1	TRBJ1-4	TGCGCCAGCAGCTTAACAGGCTATAATGAAAAACTGTTTTTT	CASSLTGYNEKLFF
NA	TRBD1	16	TRBV3-1/TRBV3-2	TRBJ2-5	TGTGCCAGCAGCCTTCAAAGGGGGCGAGGGCAAGAGACCCAGTACTTC	CASSLQRGRGQETQYF
NA	TRBD1	13	TRBV18	TRBJ1-2	TGTGCCAGCTCACGCGACAGGGCCTATGGCTACACCTTC	CASSRDRAYGYTF
NA	TRBD2	16	TRBV9	TRBJ2-3	TGTGCCAGCAGCGTAGGGTCCAGCGGGGGGACAGATACGCAGTATTTT	CASSVGSSGGTDTQYF
NA	TRBD1	12	TRBV7-9	TRBJ1-2	TGTGCCAGCAGCTGGGACAGCTATGGCTACACCTTC	CASSWDSYGYTF
NA	TRBD1	14	TRBV7-9	TRBJ1-6	TGTGCCAGCAGCCCCACAGGGGACGGTTCACCCCTCCACTTT	CASSPTGDGSPLHF
once	NA	14	TRBV27	TRBJ2-5	TGTGCCAGCAGCCTCCGGGGATTCGGGGAGACCCAGTACTTC	CASSLRGFGETQYF
NA	TRBD1	15	TRBV2	TRBJ1-2	TGTGCCAGCAGATCATCCGGGACAGGATATTATGGCTACACCTTC	CASRSSGTGYYGYTF
NA	NA	13	TRBV2	TRBJ1-1	TGTGCCACTTCCCCGCAGGGGAACACTGAAGCTTTCTTT	CATSPQGNTEAFF
NA	TRBD1	15	TRBV29-1	TRBJ1-2	TGCAGCTCCGATACTTGGCAGGGGGGAAGCTATGGCTACACCTTC	CSSDTWQGGSYGYTF
NA	TRBD1	16	TRBV3-1/TRBV3-2	TRBJ2-1	TGTGCCAGCAGCCAAGAGACAGGGAGCTTAGGTAATGAGCAGTTCTTC	CASSQETGSLGNEQFF
NA	TRBD1	13	TRBV27	TRBJ1-4	TGTGCCAGCAGGCGACAGGGAACGGAAAAACTGTTTTTT	CASRRQGTEKLFF
NA	TRBD1	14	TRBV12-5	TRBJ1-6	TGTGCTAGTGCCCCCGACAGGGTAGATTCACCCCTCCACTTT	CASAPDRVDSPLHF
once	NA	16	TRBV18	TRBJ1-2	TGTGCCAGCTCACCACCCCGGGACACCTCGAACTATGGCTACACCTTC	CASSPPRDTSNYGYTF
few	TRBD2	16	TRBV18	TRBJ2-7	TGTGCCAGCTCACCGAGGACTAGCGGGGGGGCCGACGAGCAGTACTTC	CASSPRTSGGADEQYF
few	TRBD1	16	TRBV5-8	TRBJ1-5	TGTGCCAGCAGCGGCTACAGGGGGCACAGCAATCAGCCCCAGCATTTT	CASSGYRGHSNQPQHF
NA	NA	15	TRBV7-2	TRBJ1-5	TGTGCCAGCAGCTCCGGGACTCTTAGCAATCAGCCCCAGCATTTT	CASSSGTLSNQPQHF
NA	TRBD1	15	TRBV10-2	TRBJ1-5	TGCGCCAGCAGCGGGAGACAGGGGGATTATCAGCCCCAGCATTTT	CASSGRQGDYQPQHF
NA	NA	13	TRBV12-3/TRBV12-4	TRBJ1-4	TGTGCCAGCAGTTTAACGGTGGGCGAAAAACTGTTTTTT	CASSLTVGEKLFF
NA	NA	13	TRBV5-1	TRBJ1-1	TGCGCCAGCAGCTTTAACGGGAACACTGAAGCTTTCTTT	CASSFNGNTEAFF
NA	NA	15	TRBV2	TRBJ1-2	TGTGCCAGCAGTGTAGGCCCGGGGGTAATGGGAGGCTACACCTTC	CASSVGPGVMGGYTF
few	NA	15	TRBV25-1	TRBJ1-1	TGTGCCAGCAGTGATGGCGGGGGGGGCAGGACTGAAGCTTTCTTT	CASSDGGGGRTEAFF
NA	NA	13	TRBV9	TRBJ1-5	TGTGCCAGCAGCGAAAGCAGCAATCAGCCCCAGCATTTT	CASSESSNQPQHF
NA	TRBD1	11	TRBV29-1	TRBJ1-1	TGCAGCTCAAAGGGGACAGGTGAAGCTTTCTTT	CSSKGTGEAFF